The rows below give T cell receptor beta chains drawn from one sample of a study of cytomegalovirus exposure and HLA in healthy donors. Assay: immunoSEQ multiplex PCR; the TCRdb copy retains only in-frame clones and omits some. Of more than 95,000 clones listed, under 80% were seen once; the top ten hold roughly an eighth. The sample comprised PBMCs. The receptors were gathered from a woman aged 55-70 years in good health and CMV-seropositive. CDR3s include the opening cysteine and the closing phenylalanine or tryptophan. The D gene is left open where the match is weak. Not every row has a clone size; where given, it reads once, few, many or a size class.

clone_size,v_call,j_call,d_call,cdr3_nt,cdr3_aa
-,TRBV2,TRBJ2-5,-,TGTGCCAGCAGAGCCGACTATGGCGAGACCCAGTACTTC,CASRADYGETQYF
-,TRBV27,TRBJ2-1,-,TGTGCCAGCAGAACGACTAGAGGTTCCTACAATGAGCAGTTCTTC,CASRTTRGSYNEQFF
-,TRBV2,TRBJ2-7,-,TGTGCCAGCAGTTCTAGCTCCTACGAGCAGTACTTC,CASSSSSYEQYF
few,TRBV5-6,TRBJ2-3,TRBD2,TGTGCCAGCAGCCGGGAGGTTTTCGGTACGCAGTATTTT,CASSREVFGTQYF
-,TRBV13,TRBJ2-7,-,TGTGCCAGCAGCTTAGGCTCCGGTCCCGGGACAACTATAGGGGAGCAGTACTTC,CASSLGSGPGTTIGEQYF
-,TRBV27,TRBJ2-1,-,TGTGCCAGCACTGAGACTGGCCCGAGGAATGAGCAGTTCTTC,CASTETGPRNEQFF
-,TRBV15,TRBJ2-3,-,TGTGCCACCAGCAAGCTACTAGAGACCACAGATACGCAGTATTTT,CATSKLLETTDTQYF
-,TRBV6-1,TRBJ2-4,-,TGTGCCAGCAGTGATCCAGGGGCAGGGTACATTCAGTACTTC,CASSDPGAGYIQYF
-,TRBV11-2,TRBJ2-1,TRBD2,TGTGCCAGCAGCTCTCGACGGACTAGCGGCTCTCAGGTTAATGAGCAGTTCTTC,CASSSRRTSGSQVNEQFF
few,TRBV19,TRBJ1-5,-,TGTGCCAGTAGTGGCGGACGGGGGGGAATTCAGCCCCAGCATTTT,CASSGGRGGIQPQHF
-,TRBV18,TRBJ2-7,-,TGTGCCAGCTCATCGAGCTTGTCCTACGAGCAGTACTTC,CASSSSLSYEQYF
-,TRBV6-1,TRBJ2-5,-,TGTGCCAGCAGTGAAATCCCTTCGGGCGGGCGCTACGAGACCCAGTACTTC,CASSEIPSGGRYETQYF
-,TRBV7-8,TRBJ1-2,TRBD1,TGTGCCAGCAGCGAGATACAGGGGATTAACTATGGCTACACCTTC,CASSEIQGINYGYTF
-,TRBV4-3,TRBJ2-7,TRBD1,TGCGCCAGCAGCCGAGGGACAGGTCTTCGCAACGAGCAGTACTTC,CASSRGTGLRNEQYF
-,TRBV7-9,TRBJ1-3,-,TGTGCCAGCAGCTTTCAGGACTCTGGAAACACCATATATTTT,CASSFQDSGNTIYF
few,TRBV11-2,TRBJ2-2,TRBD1,TGTGCCAGCAGCCCGGGACAGGGGATAGCCGGGGAGCTGTTTTTT,CASSPGQGIAGELFF
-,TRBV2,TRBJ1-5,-,TGTGCCAGCAGTGGACCCGGGGGGAGCAATCAGCCCCAGCATTTT,CASSGPGGSNQPQHF
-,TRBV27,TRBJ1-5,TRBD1,TGTGCCAGCAGCCTGACAGGGAACGCGGTCCAGCCCCAGCATTTT,CASSLTGNAVQPQHF
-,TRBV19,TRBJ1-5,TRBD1,TGTGCCAGTACCCAGGACAGGGATCAGCCCCAGCATTTT,CASTQDRDQPQHF
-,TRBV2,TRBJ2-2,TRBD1,TGTGCCAGCAGTGCGGGGACAGGGGGGCGCCGGGAGCTGTTTTTT,CASSAGTGGRRELFF
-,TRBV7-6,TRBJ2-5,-,TGTGCCAGCAGCTTAGCGCAGGGCCAGACCCAGTACTTC,CASSLAQGQTQYF
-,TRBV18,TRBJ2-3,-,TGTGCCAGCTCGCGGGACCAAAGCACAGATACGCAGTATTTT,CASSRDQSTDTQYF
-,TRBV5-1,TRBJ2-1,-,TGCGCCAGCAGCTTGGACGGGACTTATGAGCAGTTCTTC,CASSLDGTYEQFF
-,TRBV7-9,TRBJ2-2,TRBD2,TGTGCCAGCAGGAAGGGAAATAGCGGGAGTCGCACCGGGGAGCTGTTTTTT,CASRKGNSGSRTGELFF
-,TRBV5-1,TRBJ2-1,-,TGCGCCAGCAGCTTGGATAGCGGAGGCTCCTACAATGAGCAGTTCTTC,CASSLDSGGSYNEQFF
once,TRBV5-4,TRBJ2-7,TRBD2,TGTGCCAGCAGCTCAAGACTAGCGGACAAATACGAGCAGTACTTC,CASSSRLADKYEQYF
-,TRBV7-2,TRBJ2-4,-,TGTGCCAGCAGCTCACAGCCCTCAAAAGGAAACATTCAGTACTTC,CASSSQPSKGNIQYF
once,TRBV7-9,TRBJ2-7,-,TGTGCCAGCAGCTTAGCGGGAGCAAGGGACGAGCAGTACTTC,CASSLAGARDEQYF
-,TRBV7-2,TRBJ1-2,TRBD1,TGTGCCAGCAGCCATCTTGCCCGGGGACAGATCTATGGCTACACCTTC,CASSHLARGQIYGYTF
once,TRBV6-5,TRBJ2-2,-,TGTGCCAGCAGTACAGGGTCGGGCACCGGGGAGCTGTTTTTT,CASSTGSGTGELFF
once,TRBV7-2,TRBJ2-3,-,TGTGCCAGCAGCTTAGGGGCAGGGGCAACGCAGTATTTT,CASSLGAGATQYF
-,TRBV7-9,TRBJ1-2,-,TGTGCCAGCAGCTTCAACCCCCAGGCCGATGGCTACACCTTC,CASSFNPQADGYTF
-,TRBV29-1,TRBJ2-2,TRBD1,TGCAGCGTGGACAGGTCGAACACCGGGGAGCTGTTTTTT,CSVDRSNTGELFF
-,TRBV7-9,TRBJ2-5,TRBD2,TGTGCCAGCAGCTTAGTACTAGCGGGAGATGAGACCCAGTACTTC,CASSLVLAGDETQYF
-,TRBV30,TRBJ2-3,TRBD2,TGTGCCTGGACGCGACTAGCGGGAGGAGATACGCAGTATTTT,CAWTRLAGGDTQYF
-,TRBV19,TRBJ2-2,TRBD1,TGTGCCAGTAGTACCAATGGACAGGGGGTGACCGGGGAGCTGTTTTTT,CASSTNGQGVTGELFF
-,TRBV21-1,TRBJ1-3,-,TGTGCCAGCGGTCAGACGGGAAACTCTGGAAACACCATATATTTT,CASGQTGNSGNTIYF
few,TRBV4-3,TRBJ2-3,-,TGCGCCAGCAGCCAAGGGTTCGATGGCTCCGATACGCAGTATTTT,CASSQGFDGSDTQYF
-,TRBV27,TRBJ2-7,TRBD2,TGTGCCAGCAGACTAGCGGGAGAATACGAGCAGTACTTC,CASRLAGEYEQYF
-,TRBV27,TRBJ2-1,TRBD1,TGTGCCAGCAGTTTGGGGGACAGTTTCTCCTACAATGAGCAGTTCTTC,CASSLGDSFSYNEQFF
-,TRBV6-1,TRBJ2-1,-,TGTGCCAGCAGTGTACTGGGGAGCTCCTACAATGAGCAGTTCTTC,CASSVLGSSYNEQFF
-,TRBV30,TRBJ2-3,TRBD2,TGTGCCTGGACCTTGGGGGGGAGCACAGATACGCAGTATTTT,CAWTLGGSTDTQYF
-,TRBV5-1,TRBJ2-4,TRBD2,TGCGCCAGCAGCTTGGCTACCCTAGCGGGAAAAAACATTCAGTACTTC,CASSLATLAGKNIQYF
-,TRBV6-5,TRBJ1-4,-,TGTGCCAGTTCCAGGGGTACTAATGAAAAACTGTTTTTT,CASSRGTNEKLFF
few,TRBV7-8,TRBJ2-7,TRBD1,TGTGCCAGCAGCTTAGGGACAGGCATCTACGAGCAGTACTTC,CASSLGTGIYEQYF
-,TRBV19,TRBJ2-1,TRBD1,TGTGCCAGTAGTACTACAGGGGGTACCTACAATGAGCAGTTCTTC,CASSTTGGTYNEQFF
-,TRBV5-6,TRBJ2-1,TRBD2,TGTGCCAGCAGCTTGGTCCCAGCGGGGGATGAGCAGTTCTTC,CASSLVPAGDEQFF
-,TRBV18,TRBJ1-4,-,TGTGCCAGCTCGTTCAGACATGCAACTAATGAAAAACTGTTTTTT,CASSFRHATNEKLFF